This T cell receptor beta chain was obtained from a study of blood T cell repertoires in COVID-19. Study-wide background: Acute-phase and convalescent COVID-19 samples originated in the United States, Italy and Spain. From T cells, B-cell-depleted T cells, or PBMCs came the material, which was cDNA or gDNA.

Authors' analysis steps: For nucleated cells, counts were estimated from reference gene primer amplification. Method: immunoSEQ multiplex PCR; TCRdb's copy keeps in-frame clones and lacks some. That table supplies the V and J calls and clone size; D and trimming were determined from the DNA. The sample carries about 44,000 clones, roughly 87% recorded once. Germline V CDR1 and CDR2: LGHDT, YNNKEL (reference sequence). CDR3 length equals 15 residues. V was shortened by 0 bases and J by 4 bases, with 9 bases between the two germline ends. The chain links TRBV3-1 (or the pseudogene TRBV3-2) to TRBJ1-4; D is unclear. The receptor was isolated from an older man with active COVID-19. The sample comprised peripheral blood. Here the CDR3 reads CASSQDLAVNEKLFF. CDR3 bases: TGTGCCAGCAGCCAAGATCTGGCAGTTAATGAAAAACTGTTTTTT.